Below are 29 T cell receptor beta chains sequenced from a single sample in a study of CD8+ T cells in alopecia areata. cDNA serving as the sequencing template came from extracted, reverse transcribed RNA. Sequenced by immunoSEQ multiplex PCR; TCRdb stores in-frame clones only, minus some. Here the sample spans around 70,000 clones, around 29% being singletons. Treatment described: oral pan-JAK inhibitor, 5-10 mg twice daily. Here the sequenced sample was CD8+ T cells sorted from blood, taken at week 4, from a patient treated with tofacitinib. All receptors come from a human donor with alopecia areata.

This clone was observed a handful of times. V is TRBV29-1 and J is TRBJ1-1; unclear D gene. The V gene's germline CDR1 is SQVTM and CDR2 ANQGSEA. Trimming pared 7 bases from V and 5 bases from J, leaving 11 bases between. The CDR3 consists of 11 residues. CDR3 bases: TGCAGCGGTAGAACGGAAACTGAAGCTTTCTTT. Its translation: CSGRTETEAFF.

V usage is TRBV23-1 and J usage is TRBJ2-4; D is possibly TRBD2 (7 bases). TRBV23-1 qualifies as an ORF whose function is uncertain. Between the trimmed V and J ends, which lost 6 bases and 0 bases, there was a span of 18 bases. The CDR3 runs 17 residues. This chain's CDR3 is CASSPPRGALAKNIQYF. CDR3 nucleotide sequence: TGCGCCAGCAGCCCTCCTCGGGGGGCCCTAGCCAAAAACATTCAGTACTTC.

This clone was detected only a few times. The chain is built from TRBV29-1 and TRBJ1-2; no reliable D call. Germline V lookup: CDR1 SQVTM, CDR2 ANQGSEA. The V end was cut by 0 bases, the J end by 2 bases, with 7 bases between. There are 13 residues in the CDR3. CDR3 sequence reads: CSVEDGKNYGYTF. The CDR3 DNA follows: TGCAGCGTTGAAGATGGGAAGAACTATGGCTACACCTTC.

This clone was detected only once. For the CDR3, the DNA is TGTGCCAGCAGTGAATCCGGGAGCGGGGGAGAGCAGTTCTTC. Translated, it gives CASSESGSGGEQFF. The chain has TRBV25-1 and TRBJ2-1, with 8 bases lining up with TRBD2. The CDR3 totals 14 residues. Germline CDR1 is MGHDK and CDR2 is SYGVNS. J gave up 10 bases and V 1 base, and 6 bases lay outside the gene matches.

The gene calls are TRBV5-1 and TRBJ2-6; TRBD1 agrees at 10 bases. CDR3 length equals 18 residues. CDR1 is SGHRS and CDR2 is YFSETQ in the germline V gene. V lost 4 bases and J lost 0; bases outside the gene matches: 7. In nucleotides, the CDR3 is TGCGCCAGCAGCGAAGGGACAGGGGACGACTCTGGGGCCAACGTCCTGACTTTC. This encodes CASSEGTGDDSGANVLTF.

This rearrangement joins TRBV29-1 to TRBJ2-1, with 7 nucleotides matching TRBD2. The CDR3 is made up of 14 amino acids. Germline CDR1 is SQVTM and CDR2 is ANQGSEA. Trimming took 4 bases from V and 6 from J; bases not matched to a gene: 9. In DNA, the CDR3 is TGCAGCGTTGTGAGTGGGAGGGTCCCCAATGAGCAGTTCTTC. It specifies CSVVSGRVPNEQFF.

The chain is built from TRBV27 and TRBJ2-1; D tentatively reads TRBD1 or TRBD2 (5 bases each). V was trimmed by 3 bases and J by 2 bases, leaving 11 bases between them. CDR3 size: 15 residues. CDR1 MNHEY and CDR2 SMNVEV come from the germline V gene (reference sequence). The CDR3 DNA is TGTGCCAGCAGTTTTACGGGGCCGACCTACAATGAGCAGTTCTTC. It codes for CASSFTGPTYNEQFF.

V gene TRBV5-1 combines with J gene TRBJ2-1; no clear D gene. V dropped 1 base and J dropped 7 bases, with 9 bases sitting between them. CDR3 length: 13 amino acids. In germline, CDR1 is SGHRS, CDR2 YFSETQ. The CDR3 loop reads CASSLTVLNEQFF. The CDR3 DNA reads TGCGCCAGCAGCTTGACAGTACTAAATGAGCAGTTCTTC.

This clone has more than one count but fewer than ten. V is TRBV2 and J is TRBJ1-1; the match to TRBD1 covers 10 bases. The germline CDR1 and CDR2 sequences are SNHLY and FYNNEI. This CDR3 is 14 amino acids long. Trimming cost V 8 bases and J 1 base; bases outside gene matches: 4. The CDR3 nucleotides read TGTGCCAGCTGGGGGGACAGGGGGAACACTGAAGCTTTCTTT. It translates to CASWGDRGNTEAFF.

The chain has TRBV29-1 and TRBJ1-2, with 8 bases fitting TRBD1. This CDR3 spans 14 amino acids. V lost 7 bases and J lost 5; bases outside the gene matches: 12. From germline, CDR1 is SQVTM and CDR2 ANQGSEA. The CDR3 reads CSAPGQGPTYGYTF. The CDR3 DNA follows: TGCAGCGCCCCAGGACAGGGCCCTACTTATGGCTACACCTTC.

The V call is TRBV9, the J call TRBJ1-2; no clear D. The V and J ends lost 3 bases and 4 bases respectively, with 16 bases between them. Germline V gene data show CDR1 as SGDLS and CDR2 as YYNGEE. The CDR3 covers 15 residues. The CDR3 DNA is TGTGCCAGCAGCGCTGCCCTTGGGTCAAGCTATGGCTACACCTTC. Its translation: CASSAALGSSYGYTF.

This clone has ten or more counts. The chain is built from TRBV9 and TRBJ2-3, with 8 bases identical to TRBD2. The CDR3 has 17 residues. Trimming at V came to 5 bases and at J to 4 bases, leaving 15 bases not matched to a gene. Germline CDR1 reads SGDLS; CDR2 reads YYNGEE. The CDR3 coding sequence is TGTGCCAGCAGTGGTCCTTATAGCGGGATAGGCTCAGATACGCAGTATTTT. It specifies CASSGPYSGIGSDTQYF.

This sequence joins TRBV29-1 and TRBJ2-5; 7 nucleotides line up with TRBD2. With 5 bases clipped from V and 5 bases from J, the junction kept 2 bases outside the gene matches. Germline values: CDR1 SQVTM, CDR2 ANQGSEA. The CDR3 loop spans 11 amino acids. The CDR3 DNA follows: TGCAGCGTTCTGGGAGGGGAGACCCAGTACTTC. It is translated as CSVLGGETQYF.

This clone has only a few counts. V is TRBV23-1 and J is TRBJ1-1; D may be TRBD1 (6 bases). TRBV23-1 is designated an ORF whose function remains uncertain. The CDR3 runs 13 residues. V was pared by 8 bases and J by 4 bases, with 14 bases between. CDR3 DNA sequence: TGCGCCAGCGGAAAGGACAGCAGCACTGAAGCTTTCTTT. It encodes CASGKDSSTEAFF.

This clone was counted between two and nine times. The chain employs TRBV7-9 and TRBJ2-2; D remains unclear. Looked up from germline, CDR1 is SEHNR and CDR2 is FQNEAQ (reference sequence). Trimming removed 8 bases from V and 3 bases from J, with 4 bases in between. This CDR3 has 11 residues. CDR3 sequence: CASGDTGELFF. The DNA for the CDR3 is TGTGCCAGCGGAGACACCGGGGAGCTGTTTTTT.

This clone has more than one count but fewer than ten. The genes are TRBV19 and TRBJ1-1; a possible D gene is TRBD1 (6 bases). Per germline, CDR1 LNHDA and CDR2 SQIVND (reference sequence). The CDR3 extends over 14 amino acids. V was cut by 5 bases and J by 4 bases, with 14 bases left in between. The CDR3 spells CASSFASGATEAFF. The CDR3 coding sequence is TGTGCCAGTAGTTTCGCGTCAGGGGCCACTGAAGCTTTCTTT.

This clone came up many times. The chain uses TRBV27 and TRBJ2-7, with D perhaps matching TRBD2 (6 bases). CDR3 size: 14 residues. From germline, CDR1 is MNHEY and CDR2 SMNVEV (reference sequence). Trimming stripped 7 bases from V and 2 bases from J, with 15 bases between. The CDR3 protein is CASTPSGGTYEQYF. CDR3 DNA sequence: TGTGCCAGCACCCCTTCCGGGGGAACCTACGAGCAGTACTTC.

DNA of the CDR3: TGTGCCACCCGTGGGAATGAGCAGTTCTTC. Its protein product is CATRGNEQFF. The J gene is TRBJ2-1, the V gene TRBV7-9; D ambiguous. The CDR3 has 10 residues. Germline assignment: CDR1 SEHNR and CDR2 FQNEAQ (reference sequence). The germline V and J ends were trimmed by 10 bases and 7 bases, with 8 bases remaining between them.

This clone was seen a handful of times. The J gene is TRBJ1-5, the V gene TRBV1. TRBV1 is designated a pseudogene. This CDR3 is built from 15 residues. The CDR3 reads CTSSQVKAGNQPQHF. The CDR3 DNA follows: TGCACCAGCAGCCAAGTGAAGGCGGGCAATCAGCCCCAGCATTTT.

The genes are TRBV27 and TRBJ2-1; a weak D match, TRBD1 (5 bases). V lost 8 bases to trimming and J lost 1 base, with 6 bases between them. The CDR3 covers 12 residues. Germline CDR1 is MNHEY and CDR2 is SMNVEV (reference sequence). Here the CDR3 DNA reads TGTGCCAGCGCAGGGTCCTACAATGAGCAGTTCTTC. It yields the protein CASAGSYNEQFF.

A few counts support this clone. The rearrangement links TRBV25-1 to TRBJ2-5; 10 nucleotides line up with TRBD2. The CDR3 consists of 12 residues. The germline V gene encodes CDR1 MGHDK and CDR2 SYGVNS. The trim removed 6 bases at V and 7 bases at J, leaving 2 bases unmatched. CDR3 coding DNA: TGTGCCAGCAGCAGCGGGAGGGGGACCCAGTACTTC. This codes for CASSSGRGTQYF.

This clone was counted a single time. V is TRBV4-1 and J is TRBJ2-3, with D perhaps assigned TRBD1 or TRBD2 (5 bases each). The CDR3 length is 17 residues. The germline V gene has CDR1 MGHRA and CDR2 YSYEKL. Trimming removed 0 bases at V and 2 bases at J, with 15 bases between. CDR3 region: CASSQDWGRRNTDTQYF. CDR3 nucleotide sequence: TGCGCCAGCAGCCAAGATTGGGGACGGAGGAACACAGATACGCAGTATTTT.

This sequence joins TRBV9 and TRBJ1-2; 8 nucleotides line up with TRBD1. This CDR3 has 14 amino acids. Looked up from germline, CDR1 is SGDLS and CDR2 is YYNGEE. Trimming removed 3 bases from V and 3 bases from J; junction bases left unmatched: 4. The DNA of the CDR3 is TGTGCCAGCAGCGCAGGGGGCGCGGACTATGGCTACACCTTC. This translates into CASSAGGADYGYTF. The complete variable domain, with remaining parts taken from reference TRBV9 and TRBJ1-2, reads DSGVTQTPKHLITATGQRVTLRCSPRSGDLSVYWYQQSLDQGLQFLIQYYNGEERAKGNILERFSAQQFPDLHSELNLSSLELGDSALYFCASSAGGADYGYTFGSGTRLTVV.

V is TRBV27 and J is TRBJ2-7, with D possibly TRBD2 on 6 matching bases. Germline CDR1 MNHEY, CDR2 SMNVEV (reference sequence). V gave up 3 bases and J gave up 4 bases, with 10 bases separating them. The CDR3 runs to 13 residues. The CDR3 bases are TGTGCCAGCAGTTTGTGGGGAGGTTACGAGCAGTACTTC. Encoded protein: CASSLWGGYEQYF.

There are a few counts of this clone. The chain uses TRBV30 and TRBJ2-1, with D unclear. This CDR3 is 13 amino acids long. Trimming took 2 bases from V and 4 from J, leaving 9 bases between them. The germline gives CDR1 GTSNPN, CDR2 SVGIG (reference sequence). This CDR3 reads CAWSSATYNEQFF. CDR3 sequence (DNA): TGTGCCTGGAGTTCAGCGACTTACAATGAGCAGTTCTTC.

This clone showed up many times. The chain employs TRBV7-2 and TRBJ2-7; 8 positions agree with TRBD2. CDR1 SGHTA and CDR2 FQGNSA come from the germline V gene. V was clipped by 3 bases and J by 3 bases; unmatched bases: 7. The CDR3 extends over 15 amino acids. For the CDR3, the DNA is TGTGCCAGCAGCTTGTATGGCGGGGGGAACTACGAGCAGTACTTC. Encoded protein: CASSLYGGGNYEQYF.

Only a few counts were recorded for this clone. The rearrangement links TRBV30 to TRBJ2-3; D possibly corresponds to TRBD2 (5 bases). Germline loops: CDR1 GTSNPN, CDR2 SVGIG (reference sequence). This CDR3 region has 13 residues. V was clipped by 0 bases and J by 4 bases, with 8 bases between them. The CDR3, as DNA: TGTGCCTGGAGTGTGGGAGCCGCAGATACGCAGTATTTT. Protein: CAWSVGAADTQYF.

This chain uses TRBV19 with TRBJ1-2; D gene unclear. The germline V gene encodes CDR1 LNHDA and CDR2 SQIVND (reference sequence). V lost 6 bases and J lost 5, with 19 bases in between. The CDR3 consists of 15 residues. The CDR3 DNA sequence: TGTGCCAGTAGCCCCGGGCCCGCCGGGGATTATGGCTACACCTTC. Translating it yields CASSPGPAGDYGYTF.

The chain has TRBV29-1 and TRBJ2-7; D unresolved. Trimming took off 4 bases at V and 1 base at J, with 8 bases between the two ends. Germline values: CDR1 SQVTM, CDR2 ANQGSEA. This CDR3 contains 12 residues. The CDR3 here is CSVVPDSYEQYF. The CDR3 DNA is TGCAGCGTTGTACCGGATTCCTACGAGCAGTACTTC.